The TCR beta chain described here comes from a study of T cell responses to AZD1222 COVID-19 vaccine. This table comes from immunoSEQ multiplex PCR, and its TCRdb copy is limited to in-frame clones, with some not included. The repertoire holds about 94,000 clones, with approximately 90% as singletons. About this clone: The target antigen is unknown.

This CDR3 is built from 19 residues. Germline V gene data show CDR1 as LNHNV and CDR2 as YYDKDF (reference sequence). The ends lost 3 bases at V and 5 bases at J; junction bases unmatched: 18. Findings and caveats of the study: It should be noted that donors were predominantly white British and more often female, and clonal diversity was possibly underestimated. Per reports, nearly half of all spike-specific TCRs target regions that are unmutated in variants.

The V call is TRBV15, the J call TRBJ2-3; 9 bases map to TRBD2. The sequence came from an adult in good health. The specimen comprised peripheral blood, sampled on day 0 of AZD1222 vaccination. CDR3 sequence (DNA): TGTGCCACCAGCAGTGGCGGGTTGCTAGCGGGGATTAGCCTAGATACGCAGTATTTT. It translates to CATSSGGLLAGISLDTQYF.